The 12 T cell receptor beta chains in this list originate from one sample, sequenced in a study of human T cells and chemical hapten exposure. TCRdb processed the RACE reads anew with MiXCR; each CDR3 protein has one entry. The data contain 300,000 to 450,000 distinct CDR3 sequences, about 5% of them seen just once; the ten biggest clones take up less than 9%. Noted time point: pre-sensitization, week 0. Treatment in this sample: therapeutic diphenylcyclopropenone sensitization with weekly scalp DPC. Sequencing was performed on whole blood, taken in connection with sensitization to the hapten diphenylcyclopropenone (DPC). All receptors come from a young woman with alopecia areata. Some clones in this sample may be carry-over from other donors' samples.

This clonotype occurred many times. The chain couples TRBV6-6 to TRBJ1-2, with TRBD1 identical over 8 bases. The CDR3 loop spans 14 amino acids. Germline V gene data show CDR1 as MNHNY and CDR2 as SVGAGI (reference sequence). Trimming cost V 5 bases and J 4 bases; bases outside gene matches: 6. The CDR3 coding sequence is TGTGCCAGCAGTGCCCAGGGGGCTGGCTATGGCTACACCTTC. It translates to CASSAQGAGYGYTF.

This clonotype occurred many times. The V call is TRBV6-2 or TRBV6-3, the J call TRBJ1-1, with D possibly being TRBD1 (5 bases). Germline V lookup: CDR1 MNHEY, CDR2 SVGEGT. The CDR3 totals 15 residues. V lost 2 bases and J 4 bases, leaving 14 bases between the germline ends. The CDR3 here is CASSYPPGRPTEAFF. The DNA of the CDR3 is TGTGCCAGCAGTTACCCGCCGGGGCGCCCCACTGAAGCTTTCTTT.

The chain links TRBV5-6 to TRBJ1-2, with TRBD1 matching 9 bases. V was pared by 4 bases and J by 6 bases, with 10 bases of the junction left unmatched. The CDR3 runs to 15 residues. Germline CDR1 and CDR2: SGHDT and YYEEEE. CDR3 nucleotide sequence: TGTGCCAGCAGCCTAATGACAGGGGGACCCCATGGCTACACCTTC. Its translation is CASSLMTGGPHGYTF.

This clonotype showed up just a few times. In DNA form, the CDR3 reads TGTGCCAGCAGTACTAGCATTAATGAGCAGTTCTTC. This gives the protein CASSTSINEQFF. The V gene is TRBV28, the J gene TRBJ2-1, with D tentatively TRBD2 (6 bases). The V end was cut by 5 bases, the J end by 7 bases, with 9 bases between. Germline-derived CDR1 and CDR2 are MDHEN and SYDVKM. The CDR3 covers 12 residues.

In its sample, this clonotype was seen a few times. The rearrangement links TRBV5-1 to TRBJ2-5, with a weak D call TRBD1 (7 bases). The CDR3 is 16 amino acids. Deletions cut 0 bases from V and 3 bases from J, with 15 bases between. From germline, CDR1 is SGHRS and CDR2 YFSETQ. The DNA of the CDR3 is TGCGCCAGCAGCTTGGACCGACCCAGGGGGGAAGAGACCCAGTACTTC. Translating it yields CASSLDRPRGEETQYF.

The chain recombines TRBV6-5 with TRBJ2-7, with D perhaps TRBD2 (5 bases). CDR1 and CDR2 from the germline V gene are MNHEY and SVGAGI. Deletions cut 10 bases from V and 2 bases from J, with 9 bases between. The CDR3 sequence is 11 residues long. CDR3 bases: TGTGCCACCCAGACTACCTACGAGCAGTACTTC. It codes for CATQTTYEQYF.

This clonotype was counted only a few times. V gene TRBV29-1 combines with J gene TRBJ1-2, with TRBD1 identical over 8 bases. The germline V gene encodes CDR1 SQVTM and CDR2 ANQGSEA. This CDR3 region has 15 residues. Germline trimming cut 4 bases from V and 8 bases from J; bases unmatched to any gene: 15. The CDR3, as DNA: TGCAGCGTTGTAAGCCAGGGGGCGCTGAGGGGCGGCTACACCTTC. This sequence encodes CSVVSQGALRGGYTF.

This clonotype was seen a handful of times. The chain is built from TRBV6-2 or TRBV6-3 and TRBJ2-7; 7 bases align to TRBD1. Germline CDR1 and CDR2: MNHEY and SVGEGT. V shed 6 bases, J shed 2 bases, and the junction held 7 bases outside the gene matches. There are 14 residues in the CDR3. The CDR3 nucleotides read TGTGCCAGCAGACCAGGGGGATCACCCTACGAGCAGTACTTC. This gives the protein CASRPGGSPYEQYF.

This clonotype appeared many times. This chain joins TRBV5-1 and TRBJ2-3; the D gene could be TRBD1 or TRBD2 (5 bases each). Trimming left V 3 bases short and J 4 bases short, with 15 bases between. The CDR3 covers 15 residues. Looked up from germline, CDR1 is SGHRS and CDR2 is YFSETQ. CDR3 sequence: CASSSSGRGADTQYF. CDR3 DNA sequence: TGCGCCAGCAGCTCCTCAGGCCGAGGGGCAGATACGCAGTATTTT. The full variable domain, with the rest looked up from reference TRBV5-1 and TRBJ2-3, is KAGVTQTPRYLIKTRGQQVTLSCSPISGHRSVSWYQQTPGQGLQFLFEYFSETQRNKGNFPGRFSGRQFSNSRSEMNVSTLELGDSALYLCASSSSGRGADTQYFGPGTRLTVL.

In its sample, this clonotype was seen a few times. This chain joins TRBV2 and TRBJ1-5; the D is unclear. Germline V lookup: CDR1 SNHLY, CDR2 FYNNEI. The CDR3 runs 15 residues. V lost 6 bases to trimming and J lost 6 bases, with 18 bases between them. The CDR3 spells CASSPLDGSGQPQHF. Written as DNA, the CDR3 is TGTGCCAGCAGCCCTCTGGACGGGAGCGGTCAGCCCCAGCATTTT.

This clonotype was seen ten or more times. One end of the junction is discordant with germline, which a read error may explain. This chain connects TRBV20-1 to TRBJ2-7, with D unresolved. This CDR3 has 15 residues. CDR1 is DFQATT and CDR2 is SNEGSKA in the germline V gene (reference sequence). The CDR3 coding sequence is TGCAGTGCGAGAGGCACAACCGACCCTTCCTACGAGCAGTACTTC. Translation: CSARGTTDPSYEQYF.

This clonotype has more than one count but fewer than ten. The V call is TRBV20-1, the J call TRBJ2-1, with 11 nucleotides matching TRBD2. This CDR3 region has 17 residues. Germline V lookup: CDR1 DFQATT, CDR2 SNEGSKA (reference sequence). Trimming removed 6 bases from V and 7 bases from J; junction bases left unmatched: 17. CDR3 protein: CSARDPSSGGAVNEQFF. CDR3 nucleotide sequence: TGCAGTGCCAGGGACCCGAGTAGCGGGGGGGCGGTAAATGAGCAGTTCTTC.